This T cell receptor beta chain comes out of a study of cytomegalovirus exposure and HLA in healthy donors listed by TCRdb under 2017. Turning to the overall study: In an earlier analysis of several hundred of the donors, 276 Gb of sequence data and 90 million to 120 million unique TCR beta sequences from about 190 million T cells were reported. The T cell repertoires of 700 or so subjects were profiled by immunosequencing and related to cytomegalovirus serostatus. HLA typing included class I and class II loci at four-digit resolution. A few DR-DQ haplotypes were treated as single units for association and clustering because of strong linkage in the cohort. The aim of the study was to test whether cataloging public T cell receptors could identify signatures of past pathogen exposure. All discovery cohort repertoires had been generated on a single sequencing platform. Donor age, sex, ethnicity and CMV serostatus were compiled alongside the repertoire data. An earlier analysis of several hundred of the donors applied high-throughput TCR beta sequencing to assess whether each TCR beta V gene segment acted as functional or pseudogenic. High-throughput TCR immunosequencing, statistical association of individual TCRs with disease status, and machine learning were combined to predict cytomegalovirus infection status. Among roughly 370 genotyped donors of the cohort, an average of about 240,000 unique TCR beta nucleotide sequences were sequenced per donor, about a sixth of them non-productive. A separate validation cohort of 90 to 150 different subjects was used in addition to the roughly 720-subject first cohort. Around 300 gigabases of sequencing data and approximately 80 million unique TCR sequences were included in an early release covering 500 to 750 HLA-typed donors. Typing coverage varied by locus: about 620-640 donors for A, B, C, DRB1 and DQB1; 522 for DQA1; around 610 for DPA1; roughly 450 for DPB1. A later analysis re-examined previously published TCR beta repertoires from about 700 donors and added high-resolution HLA genotyping to investigate patterns of TCR occurrence. A later genetic analysis used genome-wide SNP genotypes for about three fifths of the 666 donors, treating that subset as a discovery cohort. Rather than using new phenotypic data, the later analysis identified candidate immune exposures from TCR beta sequences and from how often those sequences occurred across donors. Of the roughly 400 genotyped donors, about 80% fell in the genetic ancestry cluster associated with self-reported Caucasian donors.

The paper's findings and limits, for the study overall: It was suggested by the authors that the approach could potentially be generalized to other disease states and immunological phenotypes. When HLA alleles, especially DR and DQ, strongly co-occurred, attributing TCR associations to individual alleles was difficult. A cluster of highly shared sequence variants was judged likely to be a technical artifact of the sequencing pipeline. In a later genetic analysis, fewer N-insertions in productive TCRs were reported among donors in an Asian-associated ancestry cluster than the roughly 700-donor mean. Most CMV-associated TCR beta chains appeared to be HLA-restricted in a later analysis, and the HLA associations seemed to be driven largely by CMV exposure. Sequencing depth was assumed to be roughly uniform across donors in the presence/absence analyses, though that assumption may not hold. This cohort had only TCR beta chains sequenced, and the lack of alpha or paired-chain data limited which features could be detected. In vitro tests confirmed that three of the cytomegalovirus-associated TCR beta chains recognize cytomegalovirus antigens. Because HLA typing was missing for some donors at each locus, association tests included only the typed subset. In a later analysis, the rate of TCR association differed among HLA loci, with DRB1 alleles having the most associated TCRs and HLA-C alleles having the fewest. The classifier was reported to diagnose cytomegalovirus status with high specificity and sensitivity in both the original cohort and the validation cohort. In an earlier analysis of approximately 590 of the donors, most TCR beta V segments appeared in productive rearrangements about 87% or about 30% of the time, broadly matching IMGT annotations. A total of 150 to 200 TCR beta chains were listed by the study as associated with cytomegalovirus. In a later analysis, HLA-associated TCR beta chains were found to be more clonally expanded and to have lower generation probabilities than equally common non-associated chains. In a later analysis, some 17,000 TCR beta sequences were associated with specific HLA alleles at a false discovery rate of 0.05. The earlier analysis of fewer than 750 of the donors excluded 15 to 20 rarely observed V segments, including chromosome 9 orphons, because counts were too low. A later analysis reported that several top co-occurrence clusters appeared linked to parvovirus B19, influenza, CMV and Epstein-Barr virus. Linkage disequilibrium might explain the correlated functional status among segregating V segments, but an unknown experimental factor could not be excluded. A further reported finding was that TCR beta sequences accurately predicted the HLA-A and HLA-B alleles for most subjects in the first cohort. Most TCR sequences were observed very rarely across donors, whereas some public TCRs were present in many individuals. For the cohort, immune exposure information was limited to CMV serostatus. An association between a missense DCLRE1C variant and V-gene and J-gene trimming of TCR beta chains was found in a later genetic analysis and replicated in an independent cohort. Some IMGT-functional V segments, including TRBV6-2 and TRBV6-3, could not be told apart with the 87-base-pair reads, so those segments were excluded.

The cohort comprised several hundred healthy bone marrow donors. At the time of sampling, all cohort members were nominally healthy, though unrecorded immune exposures were likely present. The donor tested CMV seronegative, placing the donor among the roughly 340 seronegative members of the cohort. A peripheral blood sample was provided by each donor, and peripheral blood mononuclear cells were used for TCR beta sequencing. Genomic DNA was extracted from the blood cell samples with the Qiagen DNeasy Blood Extraction Kit. Based on the germline V gene, the CDR1 and CDR2 sequences are WSHSY and SAAADI. Inclusive of the bounding cysteine and phenylalanine, the CDR3 is 16 residues long. The kept DNA is CDR3 alone, 48 bases in frame from the first base. The germline V and J ends show losses of 5 bases and 0 bases respectively, and no gene match explains 8 bases of the junction. Notes on this clone: The clone's antigen remains unknown.

Libraries were prepared through the immunoSEQ multiplex PCR assay. For the multiplex PCR, a mixture combining 60 forward primers for TCR Vbeta segments and 13 reverse primers for TCR Jbeta segments was used. The CDR3 region of rearranged TCR beta genes was amplified from genomic DNA with a multiplex PCR assay. The amplified TCR beta libraries were sequenced on the Illumina HiSeq System as 87-base-pair reads. As for the original processing: A later analysis counted tens of millions of unique TCR beta chains across the 550 to 750 repertoires, and about 10 million of these chains were shared by at least two donors. Raw reads were error-corrected and collapsed into unique sequences with a nearest-neighbor algorithm that merged closely related sequences to remove PCR and sequencing errors. V, D and J gene segments were assigned by aligning CDR3 sequences to IMGT reference sequences. Each retained sequence needed at least a six-nucleotide match to both a V gene segment and a J gene segment. Rearrangements were called productive when the CDR3 lacked stop codons and stayed in frame with V and J; all others were non-productive. CDR3 was defined according to IMGT convention as the region running from the second conserved V-encoded cysteine to the conserved J-encoded phenylalanine. In an earlier analysis of more than 550 of the donors, sequences lacking an unambiguous match to a single V gene segment were excluded. An earlier analysis of about 600 of the donors called V segments functional above 56.7% productive rearrangements and segregating when the between-donor standard deviation exceeded 5%. To diagnose cytomegalovirus status from the catalog of TCR beta chain sequences, a statistical classification framework was built. A later analysis assigned V and J genes by comparing TCR nucleotide sequences with IMGT/GENE-DB human TR gene sequences. Using the TCRdist pipeline, a later analysis assigned CDR3 sequences along with most-parsimonious VDJ recombination scenarios. A later analysis defined each TCR beta chain by its CDR3 amino acid sequence plus V-gene family, and excluded reads lacking a unique V-gene family. In a later analysis, a few hundred highly shared, low-generation-probability nucleotide sequences were removed to address suspected cross-contamination and a sequencing artifact. In a later analysis, a clonal expansion index was calculated for each public chain from normalized within-repertoire ranks of inferred template counts. Generation probabilities in a later analysis came from a VDJ recombination model fitted to out-of-frame rearrangements, and those results were checked against IGoR. In a later analysis, hypergeometric tests were used to score TCR-TCR, TCR-HLA and TCR-CMV co-occurrence, with a repertoire-size bias correction applied to TCR pairs. To estimate false discovery rates, a later analysis permuted the HLA or CMV assignments 20 times. A later analysis grouped co-occurring TCRs with DBSCAN, adding TCRdist sequence similarity when clustering within HLA-allele-positive subsets. Repertoires with fewer than 30,000 or more than 120,000 public chains were left out of co-occurrence clustering, as were a few repertoires with anomalous nucleotide sharing. TCRdb stores this immuneACCESS table with in-frame sequences only. Part of the clones is absent; in the studies checked, under half of the shortfall reflects unresolved V genes, and no reason is known for the rest. Clone size and the V and J calls come from that table; the DNA yielded D and trimming. The data table for this sample lists fewer than 150,000 clones. Under 3.5% of the sample rests with the top ten.

The sequenced sample was PBMCs. The chain is assembled from TRBV10-2 and TRBJ2-3; 7 central bases correspond to TRBD1. This TCR was recovered from a middle-aged man in good health and CMV-seronegative. In nucleotide form, the sequence is TGCGCCAGCAGTAATACAGGGGTCCCTAGCACAGATACGCAGTATTTT. The translation is CASSNTGVPSTDTQYF.